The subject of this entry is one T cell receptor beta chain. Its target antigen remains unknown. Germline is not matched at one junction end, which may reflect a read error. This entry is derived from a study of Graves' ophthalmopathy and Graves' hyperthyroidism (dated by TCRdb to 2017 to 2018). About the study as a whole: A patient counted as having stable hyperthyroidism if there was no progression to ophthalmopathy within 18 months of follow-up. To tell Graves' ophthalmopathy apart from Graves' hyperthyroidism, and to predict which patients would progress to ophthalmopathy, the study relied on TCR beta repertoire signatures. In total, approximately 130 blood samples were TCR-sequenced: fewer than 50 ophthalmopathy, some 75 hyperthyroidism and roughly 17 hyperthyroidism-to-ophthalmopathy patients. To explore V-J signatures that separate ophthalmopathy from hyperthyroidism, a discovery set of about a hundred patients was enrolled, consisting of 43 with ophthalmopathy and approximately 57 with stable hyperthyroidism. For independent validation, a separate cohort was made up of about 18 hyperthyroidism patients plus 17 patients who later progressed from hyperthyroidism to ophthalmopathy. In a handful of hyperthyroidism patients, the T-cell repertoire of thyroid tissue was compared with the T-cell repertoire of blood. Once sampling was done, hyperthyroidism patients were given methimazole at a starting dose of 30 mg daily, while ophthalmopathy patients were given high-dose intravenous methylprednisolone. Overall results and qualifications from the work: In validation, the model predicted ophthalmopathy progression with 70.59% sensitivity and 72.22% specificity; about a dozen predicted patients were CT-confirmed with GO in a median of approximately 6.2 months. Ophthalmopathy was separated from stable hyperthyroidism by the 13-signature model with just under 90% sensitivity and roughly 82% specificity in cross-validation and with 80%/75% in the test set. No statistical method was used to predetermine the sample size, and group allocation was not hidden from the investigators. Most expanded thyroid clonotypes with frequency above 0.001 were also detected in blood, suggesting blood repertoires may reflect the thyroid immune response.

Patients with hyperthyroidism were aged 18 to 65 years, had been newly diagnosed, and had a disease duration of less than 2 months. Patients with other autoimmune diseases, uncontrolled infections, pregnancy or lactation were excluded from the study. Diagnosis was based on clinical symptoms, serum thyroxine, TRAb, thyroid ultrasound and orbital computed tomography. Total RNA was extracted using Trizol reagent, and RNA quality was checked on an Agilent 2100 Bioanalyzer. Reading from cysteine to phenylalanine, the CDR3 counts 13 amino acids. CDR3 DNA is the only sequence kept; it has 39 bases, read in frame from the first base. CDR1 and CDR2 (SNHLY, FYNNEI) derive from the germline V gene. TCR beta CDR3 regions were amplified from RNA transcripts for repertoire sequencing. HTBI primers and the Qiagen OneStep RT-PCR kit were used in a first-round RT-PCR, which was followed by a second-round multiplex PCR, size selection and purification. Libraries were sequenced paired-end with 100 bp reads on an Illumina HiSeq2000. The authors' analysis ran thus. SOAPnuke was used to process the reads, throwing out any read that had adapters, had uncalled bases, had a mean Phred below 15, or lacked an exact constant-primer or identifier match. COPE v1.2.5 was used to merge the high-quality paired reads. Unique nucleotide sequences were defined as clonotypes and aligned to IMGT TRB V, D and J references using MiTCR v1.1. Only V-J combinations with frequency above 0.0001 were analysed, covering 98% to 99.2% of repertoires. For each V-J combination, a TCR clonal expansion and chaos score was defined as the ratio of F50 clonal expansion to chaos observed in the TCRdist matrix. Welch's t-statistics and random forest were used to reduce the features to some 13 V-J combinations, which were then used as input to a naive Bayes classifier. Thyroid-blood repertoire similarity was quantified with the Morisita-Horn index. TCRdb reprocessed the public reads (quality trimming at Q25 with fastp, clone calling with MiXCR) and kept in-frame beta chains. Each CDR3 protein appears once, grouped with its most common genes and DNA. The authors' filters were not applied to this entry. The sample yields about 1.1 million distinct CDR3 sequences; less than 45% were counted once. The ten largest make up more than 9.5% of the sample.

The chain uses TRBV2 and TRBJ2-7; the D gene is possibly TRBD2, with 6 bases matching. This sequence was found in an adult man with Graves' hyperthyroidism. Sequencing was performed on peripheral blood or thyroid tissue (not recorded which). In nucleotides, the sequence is TGTGCCAGCAGCTTAATGGGGGGAAGTCAGCAGCACTTC. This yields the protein CASSLMGGSQQHF.